Following are 5 T cell receptor beta chains from one sample sequenced in a study of shared clonotypes between healthy human individuals. Sequenced by immunoSEQ multiplex PCR; TCRdb stores in-frame clones only, minus some. The sample shows more than 900,000 clones, around 82% of them seen only once. The sequencing sample was made of memory CD4+ T cells from PBMCs. The sample's subset: CD45RA-negative fraction. Every receptor here comes from a man aged 18 to 30 in good health. Some clones in this sample may be carry-over from other donors' samples.

The table lists this clone with a count of one. This chain uses TRBV28 with TRBJ1-5, with D tentatively TRBD1 (5 bases). The CDR3 consists of 15 residues. V was trimmed by 4 bases and J by 9 bases, leaving 19 bases between them. Germline CDR1 and CDR2: MDHEN and SYDVKM. CDR3 DNA sequence: TGTGCCAGCAGTTCGTGGAGGGGAGGGTCGGGGCCCCAGCATTTT. This translates into CASSSWRGGSGPQHF.

This clone was recorded once. This chain joins TRBV7-8 and TRBJ2-3; 7 nucleotides align to TRBD2. The CDR3 totals 16 residues. Germline V lookup: CDR1 SGHVS, CDR2 FQNEAQ. With V trimmed by 5 bases and J by 1 base, 9 bases remained unmatched. CDR3 DNA sequence: TGTGCCAGCAGCCCTCTGGGCGGGAGCCGCACAGATACGCAGTATTTT. As protein: CASSPLGGSRTDTQYF.

This clone was seen more than once but under ten times. The chain couples TRBV7-6 to TRBJ1-3; possibly TRBD1 for D (5 bases). Germline loops: CDR1 SGHVS, CDR2 FNYEAQ. The length of the CDR3 is 16 residues. With 5 bases removed from V and 0 bases from J, the gap between germline ends came to 14 bases. CDR3 sequence: CASSPLGLSSGNTIYF. In DNA form, the CDR3 reads TGTGCCAGCAGCCCCTTGGGGCTCAGCTCTGGAAACACCATATATTTT.

V and J are TRBV11-3 and TRBJ2-5; D might be TRBD2 (5 bases). Germline V gives CDR1 SGHNT, CDR2 YENEEA. V lost 4 bases to trimming and J lost 5 bases, with 11 bases between them. CDR3 length: 13 residues. CDR3 coding DNA: TGTGCCAGCAGCTCCAGCGGCTGGGAGACCCAGTACTTC. Protein sequence: CASSSSGWETQYF.

With respect to this clone: This sample includes further DNA sequences coding for the same CDR3. This rearrangement joins TRBV18 to TRBJ1-2, with unresolved D. Germline CDR1 reads KGHSH; CDR2 reads LQKENI. Trimming pared 2 bases from V and 1 base from J, leaving 5 bases between. This CDR3 is 13 amino acids long. The CDR3 sequence: CASSPGDNYGYTF. The DNA for the CDR3 is TGTGCCAGCTCACCAGGGGATAACTATGGCTACACCTTC.